The subject of this entry is one TCR beta chain. As yet, its antigen is unknown. The data were taken from a study of shared clonotypes between healthy human individuals. Study-wide context: CD4 naive and memory got three plates each, CD8 naive two, CD8 memory one. Study findings and constraints: Blood was the sole source, and tissue repertoires probably differ.

Sequencing was at deep level. As handled by the study authors: ImmunoSEQ only sent back junction sequences with no quality scores, so filtering was done differently. Method: immunoSEQ multiplex PCR; TCRdb's copy keeps in-frame clones and lacks some. V, J and clone size were drawn from that table, and D and trimming were deduced from the DNA. In the table there are 2,500,000 or so clones, more than 80% of which are singletons. Trimming removed 2 bases at V and 3 bases at J, with 11 bases between. The germline gives CDR1 SGDLS, CDR2 YYNGEE. CDR3 size: 15 residues. The sequence was obtained from a man aged 18 to 29 in good health. The chain uses TRBV9 and TRBJ2-2; no clear D. Material for sequencing was naive CD4+ T cells sorted from blood. Subset noted: CD45RA+ positively selected. The CDR3 loop reads CASSVLVEDTGELFF. DNA of the CDR3: TGTGCCAGCAGCGTTCTCGTTGAGGACACCGGGGAGCTGTTTTTT.